This T cell receptor beta chain was sequenced during a study of early T cells in non-severe SARS-CoV-2 infection. About the study: Sequencing input comprised bulk RNA from unsorted whole blood; chain pairing was not available. General study results and limits: Matching with VDJdb favored anti-spike CD8 responses (missing private and CD4 specificities).

Unique molecular identifier tags were affixed to discrete cDNA molecules. TCRdb processed the 5' RACE reads anew with MiXCR; each CDR3 protein has one entry. The repertoire holds 28,000 or so distinct CDR3 sequences, with over 4.5% as singletons. This clonotype was recorded at least ten times. Its antigen is currently unknown. V was pared by 0 bases and J by 0 bases, with 11 bases of the junction left unmatched. Germline V gene sequence: CDR1 SQVTM, CDR2 ANQGSEA. The CDR3 loop spans 18 amino acids. The sample comprised whole blood. The TCR was taken from an adult who was a healthcare worker with PCR-confirmed SARS-CoV-2 infection or an uninfected control (not recorded which). V and J are TRBV29-1 and TRBJ1-1, with 9 nucleotides matching TRBD1. CDR3 loop: CSVEESRDRARMNTEAFF. In nucleotides, the CDR3 is TGCAGCGTTGAAGAATCCCGGGACAGGGCAAGAATGAACACTGAAGCTTTCTTT.